The rows below give T cell receptor beta chains drawn from one sample of a study of T-cell reconstitution after alpha-beta-depleted transplantation in children. Each CDR3 protein gets one entry after TCRdb re-called the PCR reads with MiXCR. The sample carries fewer than 550,000 distinct CDR3 sequences, more than 9.5% recorded once. The material sequenced was PBMCs, mostly from graft donor cells, taken 180 days after TCRalphabeta/CD19-depleted stem cell transplant. These receptors all stem from a female patient aged 2-15 years who had a stem cell transplant for aplastic anemia, so the T cells may come from the graft donor. CDR3s include the opening cysteine and the closing phenylalanine or tryptophan. D genes are given only for firm matches. The size of a clone is reported for some rows only, either as once, few or many, or as a class for expanded clones.

cdr3_nt	cdr3_aa	j_call	v_call	clone_size	d_call
TGCGCCAGCAGTGAGGGAGGCAGGGGAGGCACCGGGGAGCTGTTTTTT	CASSEGGRGGTGELFF	TRBJ2-2	TRBV10-1	NA	NA
TGCGCCAGCAGTTTTTTCTTTATGGGAGATCCCTACAATGAGCAGTTCTTC	CASSFFFMGDPYNEQFF	TRBJ2-1	TRBV5-1	few	NA
TGTGCCAGCAGTCTTCTACAGGGATTGTGGTACACTGAAGCTTTCTTT	CASSLLQGLWYTEAFF	TRBJ1-1	TRBV27	NA	NA
TGCAGCGTTCCAGCCGGGCCCCTTAGCAATCAGCCCCAGCATTTT	CSVPAGPLSNQPQHF	TRBJ1-5	TRBV29-1	NA	NA
TGTGCCAGCAGTTTATTGGGAGAGATCCCCGGGACTAGCGGGAGGGCTAACTCCTACAATGAGCAGTTCTTC	CASSLLGEIPGTSGRANSYNEQFF	TRBJ2-1	TRBV27	few	TRBD2
TGCAGTGCTAGTAGGCTTGCCGTCAATAATTCACCCCTCCACTTT	CSASRLAVNNSPLHF	TRBJ1-6	TRBV20-1	few	NA
TGTGCCAGCAGCCGGACAGCGAACACTGAAGCTTTCTTT	CASSRTANTEAFF	TRBJ1-1	TRBV12-3/TRBV12-4	many	NA
TGTGCCATCAGTGAGTCGGAGGGCCAAGAGACCCAGTACTTC	CAISESEGQETQYF	TRBJ2-5	TRBV10-3	NA	NA
TGCAGTGCTAGAGCGAGAGAACAGGGGAATTCACCCCTCCACTTT	CSARAREQGNSPLHF	TRBJ1-6	TRBV20-1	few	TRBD1
TGCAGTGCTATCCCTTGGAGCGGGAGGACAGATACGCAGTATTTT	CSAIPWSGRTDTQYF	TRBJ2-3	TRBV20-1	NA	TRBD2
TGTGCCAACGGTCGGGAAGGCTCTGGGGCCAACGTCCTGACTTTC	CANGREGSGANVLTF	TRBJ2-6	TRBV2	NA	NA
TGTGCCAGCAGCTCAACAAGCGGATACTACAATGAGCAGTTCTTC	CASSSTSGYYNEQFF	TRBJ2-1	TRBV7-9	many	NA
TGTGCCACATACAGGGGGCGGGCTGAAGCTTTCTTT	CATYRGRAEAFF	TRBJ1-1	TRBV12-3/TRBV12-4	NA	TRBD1
TGCAGCGTCGTTTCACTAGCGGGAGTTGGCGAGCAGTACTTC	CSVVSLAGVGEQYF	TRBJ2-7	TRBV29-1	NA	TRBD2
TGTGCCAGCAGCACCCGGGAGAATTCACCCCTCCACTTT	CASSTRENSPLHF	TRBJ1-6	TRBV5-6	NA	NA
TGTGCCAGCAGCTTAGGGGACAGGGGGCGCGGAAGCTATGGCTACACCTTC	CASSLGDRGRGSYGYTF	TRBJ1-2	TRBV7-9	NA	TRBD1
TGTGCCAGCAGCCCCCGAATCTCACTGGCCTACGAGCAGTACTTC	CASSPRISLAYEQYF	TRBJ2-7	TRBV7-2	NA	NA
TGTGCCAGCAGCTTGTCATCCAGGGACTCTTTCGAGCAGTACTTC	CASSLSSRDSFEQYF	TRBJ2-7	TRBV5-5	few	NA
TGTGCCAGCAGTGACCGGGGACAGAACACTGAAGCTTTCTTT	CASSDRGQNTEAFF	TRBJ1-1	TRBV6-1	NA	NA
TGTGCCAGCAGCCAAGATGCGGCGGGAATCTACGAGCAGTACTTC	CASSQDAAGIYEQYF	TRBJ2-7	TRBV4-2	NA	NA
TGTGCCAGCAGTTACCTCCGGGACAGGGTGACGGAGGCTAACTATGGCTACACCTTC	CASSYLRDRVTEANYGYTF	TRBJ1-2	TRBV6-2/TRBV6-3	NA	TRBD1
TGTGCCAGCAGTTACCAAACAGGGGCGCCGGGAAACACCATATATTTT	CASSYQTGAPGNTIYF	TRBJ1-3	TRBV28	NA	TRBD1
TGTGCCAGCAGCGTTACAACGGCGGGAGGCTACAATGAGCAGTTCTTC	CASSVTTAGGYNEQFF	TRBJ2-1	TRBV9	many	TRBD2
TGCGCCAGCAGCTTAGAATTTGACTATGGCTACACCTTC	CASSLEFDYGYTF	TRBJ1-2	TRBV5-1	NA	NA
TGTGCCAGCCTCGGGGGGCCATACACTGAAGCTTTCTTT	CASLGGPYTEAFF	TRBJ1-1	TRBV12-3/TRBV12-4	NA	NA
TGTGCCAGCAGCTGGGCCGCGGGGGAGCAGTACTTC	CASSWAAGEQYF	TRBJ2-7	TRBV13	few	NA
TGCAGCGTTGCACCCTTAACAGGGTATGGCTACACCTTC	CSVAPLTGYGYTF	TRBJ1-2	TRBV29-1	NA	NA
TGTGCCACCAGCCCGACAGGGGAATGGACCCAGTACTTC	CATSPTGEWTQYF	TRBJ2-5	TRBV24-1	NA	TRBD1
TGTGCCAGCAGCCCCGGAGCCAGCCCGGCTACGCAGTATTTT	CASSPGASPATQYF	TRBJ2-3	TRBV9	NA	NA
TGTGCCAGCAGCCAAGCTCCTGGACCGAGCTCCTACAATGAGCAGTTCTTC	CASSQAPGPSSYNEQFF	TRBJ2-1	TRBV4-2	few	NA
TGTGCCAGCAGCCAAGTTCGGGGTAATCAAGAGACCCAGTACTTC	CASSQVRGNQETQYF	TRBJ2-5	TRBV14	many	NA
TGCGCCAGCAGCCCCCAAACCGCGGACATTCAGTACTTC	CASSPQTADIQYF	TRBJ2-4	TRBV4-3	few	NA
TGTGCCAGCAGCCAATCACGTATAAGCATACTAAACACCGGGGAGCTGTTTTTT	CASSQSRISILNTGELFF	TRBJ2-2	TRBV14	many	NA
TGCAGTGCTAGTGGTTGGGGGAATCAGCCCCAGCATTTT	CSASGWGNQPQHF	TRBJ1-5	TRBV20-1	few	NA
TGTGCCAGCAGCTTAGCGTATGGGGGTGAGGCGGGTGAGCAGTTCTTC	CASSLAYGGEAGEQFF	TRBJ2-1	TRBV7-2	many	NA
TGTGCCAGCAGCACGGTGGATACGCAGTATTTT	CASSTVDTQYF	TRBJ2-3	TRBV7-9	NA	NA
TGTGCCAGCAGCATCCTAGCGGTCTCGCGCCAAGAGACCCAGTACTTC	CASSILAVSRQETQYF	TRBJ2-5	TRBV28	NA	TRBD2
TGTGCCATCAGTGAGTCGATCGCTAGCGGGACGGGAGAGCAGTACTTC	CAISESIASGTGEQYF	TRBJ2-7	TRBV10-3	few	TRBD2
TGTGCCAGCAGTTCCCAAGGACCAACCTACAATGAGCAGTTCTTC	CASSSQGPTYNEQFF	TRBJ2-1	TRBV28	NA	NA
TGTGCCATCAGTGTCAGGGGGCTCTACGAGCAGTACTTC	CAISVRGLYEQYF	TRBJ2-7	TRBV10-3	NA	TRBD1
TGTGCCAGCAGTGAAGCGATAGGGACCGTCAAAAACATTCAGTACTTC	CASSEAIGTVKNIQYF	TRBJ2-4	TRBV2	NA	NA
TGTGCCAGCAGTCCGAGTCGGACGGCTTTTAACTATGGCTACACCTTC	CASSPSRTAFNYGYTF	TRBJ1-2	TRBV12-3/TRBV12-4	NA	NA
TGCAGTGCTAGAGATGACAGGAATCAGCCCCAGCATTTT	CSARDDRNQPQHF	TRBJ1-5	TRBV20-1	few	NA
TGTGCCAGCAGCTTAGTCAGCGGGGGGTTAGCCAAAAACATTCAGTACTTC	CASSLVSGGLAKNIQYF	TRBJ2-4	TRBV7-2	few	TRBD2
TGTGCCACCAGCAGGGAGCGGGAGACGGCCAAAAACATTCAGTACTTC	CATSRERETAKNIQYF	TRBJ2-4	TRBV15	few	TRBD2
TGCGCCAGCAGCCAAGGTCCAGGGTTGGAGCAGTACTTC	CASSQGPGLEQYF	TRBJ2-7	TRBV4-3	few	NA
TGTGCCAGCAGCCTGGCAGGGTCCGAGACCCAGTACTTC	CASSLAGSETQYF	TRBJ2-5	TRBV5-4	many	NA
TGCGCCAGCAGCTTTCCCGGGACAGGTGCCTACGAGCAGTACTTC	CASSFPGTGAYEQYF	TRBJ2-7	TRBV5-1	few	TRBD1
TGCGCCAGCAGCCGCGACAGCCCTAATGAAAAACTGTTTTTT	CASSRDSPNEKLFF	TRBJ1-4	TRBV5-1	NA	NA
TGTGCCACCAGTGAGCACCCACTGGAGACCCAGTACTTC	CATSEHPLETQYF	TRBJ2-5	TRBV24-1	NA	NA
TGTGCCAGCAGACAGGGACCGGCCGGCTACACCTTC	CASRQGPAGYTF	TRBJ1-2	TRBV27	NA	NA
TGTGCCAGCAGTTTATCCAGGGTTTCCAACGTCCTGACTTTC	CASSLSRVSNVLTF	TRBJ2-6	TRBV12-3/TRBV12-4	many	NA
TGCGCCAGCAGCTTAGGCGGGGGGATGACGCAGTATTTT	CASSLGGGMTQYF	TRBJ2-3	TRBV5-1	many	TRBD2
TGTGCCAGCAGCCCCCAGGTGGCGGGAGTCCACGAGCAGTACTTC	CASSPQVAGVHEQYF	TRBJ2-7	TRBV7-6	few	TRBD2
TGCAGTGTCCCCTCGACTAGCGGGAGGGCGCCCACAGATACGCAGTATTTT	CSVPSTSGRAPTDTQYF	TRBJ2-3	TRBV20-1	few	TRBD2
TGTGCCATCAGTGGGGGACAGGGCGCGCCTGGCTATGGCTACACCTTC	CAISGGQGAPGYGYTF	TRBJ1-2	TRBV10-3	few	TRBD1
TGCAGTGCTAGAGACGCGGGAAGTCCGATTCAAGAGACCCAGTACTTC	CSARDAGSPIQETQYF	TRBJ2-5	TRBV20-1	NA	NA
TGTGCCAGCAGCCTAGCACCGGGGAGGGGGGAGCTGTTTTTT	CASSLAPGRGELFF	TRBJ2-2	TRBV7-2	NA	NA
TGTGCCAGCACCTTATTTTTATCCGGGGCCAACGTCCTGACTTTC	CASTLFLSGANVLTF	TRBJ2-6	TRBV12-3/TRBV12-4	NA	NA